Shown below are 13 T cell receptor beta chains from a single sample sequenced in a study of regulatory T cells in long-lasting Graves disease. Time point here: newly diagnosed GD, antithyroid drugs for less than 3 months. Extracted PBMC RNA gave rise to the TCR library. With iRepertoire HTBI primers and Arm-PCR of CDR3 regions, TCR beta libraries were built. MiXCR, applied by TCRdb to the multiplex PCR reads, yields one record per CDR3 protein. This repertoire shows about 520,000 distinct CDR3 sequences, more than 10% found once; its top ten account for approximately 9%. The sample was also linked to a second study, of T cells in Graves' hyperthyroidism and ophthalmopathy.

Sequenced material: peripheral blood mononuclear cells (PBMCs), taken at new diagnosis, from a patient treated with antithyroid drugs. These receptors came from a woman aged 25 to 39 with Graves disease.

The table lists this clonotype with many counts. The V call is TRBV2, the J call TRBJ1-2, with D possibly being TRBD1 (5 bases). The CDR3 contains 14 residues. V gave up 6 bases and J gave up 4 bases, with 15 bases separating them. Germline V gene sequence: CDR1 SNHLY, CDR2 FYNNEI. The CDR3 loop is CASREIAGSYGYTF. CDR3 coding DNA: TGTGCCAGCAGAGAAATCGCAGGGTCCTATGGCTACACCTTC. The full variable domain, rest sourced from reference TRBV2 and TRBJ1-2, is EPEVTQTPSHQVTQMGQEVILRCVPISNHLYFYWYRQILGQKVEFLVSFYNNEISEKSEIFDDQFSVERPDGSNFTLKIRSTKLEDSAMYFCASREIAGSYGYTFGSGTRLTVV.

This clonotype was observed a few times. V usage is TRBV5-1 and J usage is TRBJ1-2; the D gene is possibly TRBD1 (5 bases). The CDR3 spans 17 residues. The ends were cut back, 1 base at V and 5 bases at J, with 21 bases in the middle. CDR1 and CDR2 from the germline V gene are SGHRS and YFSETQ. CDR3 loop: CASSLFPDGERGYGYTF. The CDR3 coding sequence is TGCGCCAGCAGCTTGTTTCCCGACGGGGAAAGGGGTTATGGCTACACCTTC.

This clonotype appeared many times. This chain connects TRBV10-2 to TRBJ2-1, with TRBD1 matching 7 bases. The CDR3 length is 14 residues. V shed 9 bases and J 4 bases; nucleotides not matched to a gene: 9. CDR1 WSHSY and CDR2 SAAADI come from the germline V gene. CDR3 in amino acids: CASTGEGVYNEQFF. CDR3 bases: TGCGCCAGTACAGGGGAAGGGGTTTACAATGAGCAGTTCTTC.

This clonotype came up many times. The chain employs TRBV10-3 and TRBJ2-7, with TRBD2 matching over 8 bases. V gave up 3 bases and J gave up 5 bases; unmatched junction bases: 18. The CDR3 covers 18 residues. Germline assignment: CDR1 ENHRY and CDR2 SYGVKD. CDR3 in amino acids: CAISDHDFAGAGDDEQYF. The CDR3 DNA reads TGTGCCATCAGTGACCACGACTTTGCAGGAGCGGGAGACGACGAGCAGTACTTC.

Ten or more counts support this clonotype. The gene calls are TRBV9 and TRBJ2-5; tentatively, D is TRBD1 (5 bases). The CDR3 totals 14 residues. Germline CDR1 is SGDLS and CDR2 is YYNGEE. V lost 1 base to trimming and J lost 3 bases, with 10 bases between them. CDR3 protein: CASSVWGREETQYF. CDR3 DNA sequence: TGTGCCAGCAGCGTATGGGGCAGGGAAGAGACCCAGTACTTC. Full variable domain (missing parts from reference TRBV9 and TRBJ2-5): DSGVTQTPKHLITATGQRVTLRCSPRSGDLSVYWYQQSLDQGLQFLIQYYNGEERAKGNILERFSAQQFPDLHSELNLSSLELGDSALYFCASSVWGREETQYFGPGTRLLVL.

This clonotype was counted a few times. A much larger clone lies a single base off, so this may be a read error. The chain has TRBV19 and TRBJ1-2; 10 bases fit TRBD1. The CDR3 spans 16 residues. V shed 5 bases, J shed 6 bases, and the junction held 12 bases outside the gene matches. Germline V gene data show CDR1 as LNHDA and CDR2 as SQIVND (reference sequence). The DNA of the CDR3 is TGTGCCAGTAGTTGGGACAGGGGCCGTTTAGTCCATGGCTACACCTTC. Translated: CASSWDRGRLVHGYTF. Together with reference TRBV19 and TRBJ1-2, the CDR3 gives the full variable domain: DGGITQSPKYLFRKEGQNVTLSCEQNLNHDAMYWYRQDPGQGLRLIYYSQIVNDFQKGDIAEGYSVSREKKESFPLTVTSAQKNPTAFYLCASSWDRGRLVHGYTFGSGTRLTVV.

This chain connects TRBV28 to TRBJ2-7; D is perhaps TRBD1 (5 bases). The CDR3 consists of 15 residues. Germline V gene lookup returns CDR1 MDHEN and CDR2 SYDVKM. V dropped 5 bases and J dropped 0 bases, with 14 bases sitting between them. The CDR3 DNA is TGTGCCAGCAGTGGGTACAGGAGACCCTCCTACGAGCAGTACTTC. Translating it yields CASSGYRRPSYEQYF. Full variable domain (rest looked up from reference TRBV28 and TRBJ2-7): DVKVTQSSRYLVKRTGEKVFLECVQDMDHENMFWYRQDPGLGLRLIYFSYDVKMKEKGDIPEGYSVSREKKERFSLILESASTNQTSMYLCASSGYRRPSYEQYFGPGTRLTVT.

This clonotype turned up a few times. The chain recombines TRBV15 with TRBJ2-5, with TRBD2 identical over 13 bases. V lost 0 bases and J lost 4; bases outside the gene matches: 11. The CDR3 spans 19 residues. Germline values: CDR1 LNHNV, CDR2 YYDKDF (reference sequence). CDR3 sequence: CATSRDRLLAGGPGETQYF. As DNA, the CDR3 is TGTGCCACCAGCAGAGACCGATTACTAGCGGGAGGGCCAGGAGAGACCCAGTACTTC.

This clonotype came up many times. The chain carries TRBV11-3 and TRBJ2-2; D perhaps matches TRBD2 (6 bases). There are 14 residues in the CDR3. Trimming took 5 bases from V and 4 from J, leaving 11 bases between them. Germline V gene lookup returns CDR1 SGHNT and CDR2 YENEEA. CDR3: CASSRRGSTGELFF. The CDR3 nucleotides are TGTGCCAGCAGCCGGAGGGGTAGCACCGGGGAGCTGTTTTTT. The full variable domain, completed using reference TRBV11-3 and TRBJ2-2, is EAGVVQSPRYKIIEKKQPVAFWCNPISGHNTLYWYLQNLGQGPELLIRYENEEAVDDSQLPKDRFSAERLKGVDSTLKIQPAELGDSAVYLCASSRRGSTGELFFGEGSRLTVL.

This clonotype turned up a few times. The chain carries TRBV19 and TRBJ2-2; D tentatively fits TRBD1 or TRBD2 (6 bases each). Germline CDR1 is LNHDA and CDR2 is SQIVND (reference sequence). V dropped 5 bases and J dropped 8 bases, with 18 bases sitting between them. The CDR3 has 15 amino acids. CDR3 nucleotide sequence: TGTGCCAGTAGTTATTGGGGGGCCTTCCCTGGGGAGCTGTTTTTT. It is translated as CASSYWGAFPGELFF.

This clonotype was counted at least ten times. The rearrangement links TRBV12-3 or TRBV12-4 to TRBJ2-7; D perhaps matches TRBD1 (6 bases). This CDR3 is 14 amino acids long. Between the trimmed V and J ends, which lost 3 bases and 2 bases, there was a span of 11 bases. CDR3 nucleotides: TGTGCCAGCAGTTTGGACAGAAACACCTACGAGCAGTACTTC. As protein: CASSLDRNTYEQYF.

In its sample, this clonotype was seen many times. The CDR3 sequence: CSVDPSESPSGTANTGELFF. Here the CDR3 DNA reads TGCAGCGTTGACCCCTCCGAATCCCCTAGCGGGACCGCGAACACCGGGGAGCTGTTTTTT. The rearrangement joins TRBV29-1 to TRBJ2-2, with TRBD2 identical over 9 bases. CDR3 length: 20 residues. In germline, CDR1 is SQVTM, CDR2 ANQGSEA. J gave up 0 bases and V 3 bases, and 17 bases lay outside the gene matches.

This clonotype was seen repeatedly, ten times or more. This chain joins TRBV24-1 and TRBJ1-1; perhaps TRBD1 as D (5 bases). Germline CDR1 KGHDR, CDR2 SFDVKD. The germline V and J ends were trimmed by 8 bases and 3 bases, with 15 bases remaining between them. This CDR3 has 14 amino acids. The CDR3 is CATKAQGEDTEAFF. CDR3 in DNA: TGTGCCACCAAGGCCCAGGGAGAGGACACTGAAGCTTTCTTT.